A single sample gave rise to the 22 T cell receptor beta chains below, sequenced in a study of cytomegalovirus exposure and HLA in healthy donors. Method: immunoSEQ multiplex PCR; TCRdb's copy keeps in-frame clones and lacks some. Of some 170,000 clones detected, roughly nine tenths appear once; the ten largest clones hold 10%. The sample comprised PBMCs. These receptors all come from a woman aged 18-35 years in good health and CMV-seropositive.

The rearrangement links TRBV2 to TRBJ2-1; 13 bases line up with TRBD2. CDR3 length equals 19 residues. V trimming: 8 bases; J trimming: 0 bases; junction bases outside the gene matches: 13. Germline loops: CDR1 SNHLY, CDR2 FYNNEI. CDR3 sequence reads: CASLRWGLAGLSSYNEQFF. CDR3 nucleotides: TGTGCCAGCCTTCGGTGGGGACTAGCGGGATTATCCTCCTACAATGAGCAGTTCTTC.

The genes are TRBV6-5 and TRBJ1-2; tentatively, D is TRBD1 (5 bases). Deletions cut 6 bases from V and 2 bases from J, with 10 bases between. CDR3 length equals 13 residues. CDR1 and CDR2 from the germline V gene are MNHEY and SVGAGI. Here the CDR3 DNA reads TGTGCCAGCAGCCCCCAGGGCAACTATGGCTACACCTTC. Translating it yields CASSPQGNYGYTF.

The rearrangement uses TRBV4-3 and TRBJ2-5, with 9 bases lining up with TRBD2. The trim removed 0 bases at V and 4 bases at J, leaving 3 bases unmatched. The CDR3 is made up of 15 amino acids. Germline CDR1 is LGHNA and CDR2 is YSLEER. The CDR3 sequence is CASSQERGRAETQYF. As DNA, the CDR3 is TGCGCCAGCAGCCAAGAGCGCGGGAGGGCAGAGACCCAGTACTTC.

The J gene is TRBJ2-2, the V gene TRBV15; 9 bases agree with TRBD1. The CDR3 runs to 16 residues. Germline trimming cut 1 base from V and 4 bases from J; bases unmatched to any gene: 4. Per germline, CDR1 LNHNV and CDR2 YYDKDF (reference sequence). CDR3 nucleotide sequence: TGTGCCACCAGCAGAGGGGACAGGGCCCTCACCGGGGAGCTGTTTTTT. Its protein is CATSRGDRALTGELFF. The whole variable domain, remainder taken from reference TRBV15 and TRBJ2-2, is DAMVIQNPRYQVTQFGKPVTLSCSQTLNHNVMYWYQQKSSQAPKLLFHYYDKDFNNEADTPDNFQSRRPNTSFCFLDIRSPGLGDTAMYLCATSRGDRALTGELFFGEGSRLTVL.

The gene calls are TRBV12-5 and TRBJ2-1, with 8 bases that match TRBD1. J gave up 7 bases and V 7 bases, and 12 bases lay outside the gene matches. This CDR3 has 15 residues. CDR1 LGHNT and CDR2 FRNRAP come from the germline V gene. The CDR3 loop is CASAASGGGWNEQFF. CDR3 nucleotides: TGTGCTAGTGCCGCGTCAGGGGGCGGTTGGAATGAGCAGTTCTTC.

V usage is TRBV5-8 and J usage is TRBJ2-4, with D maybe TRBD1 (6 bases). In germline, CDR1 is SGHTS, CDR2 YDEGEE. V was trimmed by 2 bases and J by 0 bases, leaving 15 bases between them. This CDR3 region has 17 residues. DNA of the CDR3: TGTGCCAGCAGCTTATCCAGGGGCCCAGTAGCCAAAAACATTCAGTACTTC. Residues: CASSLSRGPVAKNIQYF.

The J gene is TRBJ2-7, the V gene TRBV5-1; 12 bases fit TRBD1. Per germline, CDR1 SGHRS and CDR2 YFSETQ. There are 14 residues in the CDR3. The V and J ends lost 4 bases and 6 bases, in that order; junction bases with no gene match: 5. DNA for the CDR3: TGCGCCAGCAGCACGGGACAGGGGGCGGTCGAGCAGTACTTC. It specifies CASSTGQGAVEQYF.

The chain has TRBV11-2 and TRBJ2-1, with D possibly TRBD1 on 6 matching bases. Per the germline V gene, CDR1 is SGHAT and CDR2 is FQNNGV. CDR3 length: 14 residues. Trimming pared 4 bases from V and 4 bases from J, leaving 11 bases between. This chain's CDR3 is CASSSSGEYNEQFF. The CDR3 DNA sequence: TGTGCCAGCAGCTCCTCAGGGGAATACAATGAGCAGTTCTTC.

This clone was detected only a few times. This chain uses TRBV5-1 with TRBJ2-3, with D perhaps matching TRBD2 (5 bases). The V and J ends lost 0 bases and 2 bases respectively, with 13 bases between them. This CDR3 has 16 amino acids. The germline CDR1 and CDR2 sequences are SGHRS and YFSETQ. Here the CDR3 reads CASSLETNRDTDTQYF. CDR3 coding DNA: TGCGCCAGCAGCTTGGAGACTAATAGAGACACAGATACGCAGTATTTT.

The chain joins TRBV7-8 to TRBJ2-6; the D is unclear. The CDR3 length is 16 residues. CDR1 and CDR2 (germline): SGHVS, FQNEAQ. Trimming removed 1 base at V and 0 bases at J, with 7 bases between. CDR3 coding DNA: TGTGCCAGCAGCTTAGAAAGCCCCTCTGGGGCCAACGTCCTGACTTTC. Its translation: CASSLESPSGANVLTF.

This clone was observed once. The rearrangement joins TRBV4-1 to TRBJ2-7; 13 bases match TRBD2. CDR1 MGHRA and CDR2 YSYEKL come from the germline V gene. This CDR3 contains 16 residues. V shed 3 bases and J 4 bases; nucleotides not matched to a gene: 6. The CDR3 coding sequence is TGCGCCAGCAGCCAGACCGGGACTAGCGGGAAGTACGAGCAGTACTTC. This translates into CASSQTGTSGKYEQYF.

This chain connects TRBV11-2 to TRBJ2-7, with unresolved D. Germline V lookup: CDR1 SGHAT, CDR2 FQNNGV. This CDR3 spans 13 amino acids. Trimming shortened V by 2 bases and J by 5 bases, and 10 bases separated the two germline ends. The CDR3 coding sequence is TGTGCCAGCAGCTTATTGGTGCAGGACGAGCAGTACTTC. It is translated as CASSLLVQDEQYF.

The rearrangement links TRBV6-1 to TRBJ2-7; possible D gene TRBD1, 5 bases. Germline CDR1 is MNHNS and CDR2 is SASEGT. Trimming shortened V by 2 bases and J by 3 bases, and 8 bases separated the two germline ends. CDR3 length equals 13 residues. The CDR3 DNA reads as TGTGCCAGCAGTGAACAGGGTTTCTACGAGCAGTACTTC. It is translated as CASSEQGFYEQYF.

This clone has only a few counts. V usage is TRBV7-9 and J usage is TRBJ1-1; 8 positions agree with TRBD1. The V gene end was trimmed by 5 bases and the J gene end by 3 bases; junction bases not matched to a gene: 5. The CDR3 totals 14 residues. Per germline, CDR1 SEHNR and CDR2 FQNEAQ (reference sequence). The CDR3 DNA sequence: TGTGCCAGCAGCGCGACAGGGGAGGACACTGAAGCTTTCTTT. This sequence encodes CASSATGEDTEAFF.

The chain has TRBV30 and TRBJ2-7, with a tentative D call TRBD1 (5 bases). The V end was cut by 2 bases, the J end by 7 bases, with 9 bases between. There are 11 residues in the CDR3. Germline CDR1 GTSNPN, CDR2 SVGIG (reference sequence). DNA for the CDR3: TGTGCCTGGAGTACCCAGGGAGAGCAGTACTTC. Amino acids: CAWSTQGEQYF.

This rearrangement joins TRBV30 to TRBJ2-3, with TRBD1 identical over 9 bases. V dropped 8 bases and J dropped 9; count of bases not matched to a gene: 3. CDR1 is GTSNPN, CDR2 SVGIG, per germline (reference sequence). This CDR3 has 10 residues. CDR3 amino acids: CARGQGTQYF. DNA for the CDR3: TGTGCCCGCGGACAGGGGACGCAGTATTTT. The full variable domain, completed using reference TRBV30 and TRBJ2-3, is SQTIHQWPATLVQPVGSPLSLECTVEGTSNPNLYWYRQAAGRGLQLLFYSVGIGQISSEVPQNLSASRPQDRQFILSSKKLLLSDSGFYLCARGQGTQYFGPGTRLTVL.

This chain joins TRBV19 and TRBJ2-7; 9 bases are shared with TRBD2. The CDR3 contains 15 residues. J was trimmed by 5 bases and V by 4 bases; bases with no gene match: 9. CDR1 is LNHDA and CDR2 is SQIVND in the germline V gene (reference sequence). This CDR3 is CASSKLSSGDHEQYF. The CDR3 DNA is TGTGCCAGTAGTAAATTGTCTAGCGGGGACCACGAGCAGTACTTC.

V gene TRBV29-1 combines with J gene TRBJ1-2; D is possibly TRBD1 (5 bases). With 5 bases removed from V and 4 bases from J, the gap between germline ends came to 14 bases. The CDR3 contains 13 residues. Germline V lookup: CDR1 SQVTM, CDR2 ANQGSEA. CDR3 in amino acids: CSVSPGVGYGYTF. CDR3 sequence (DNA): TGCAGCGTTTCCCCGGGGGTTGGCTATGGCTACACCTTC.

J is TRBJ1-2 and V is TRBV6-1, with D tentatively TRBD1 (5 bases). Trimming took off 5 bases at V and 0 bases at J, with 10 bases between the two ends. The CDR3 consists of 14 residues. Germline loops: CDR1 MNHNS, CDR2 SASEGT. CDR3 in DNA: TGTGCCAGCAGTCTCCTGGGGCCTAACTATGGCTACACCTTC. It yields the protein CASSLLGPNYGYTF.

The chain carries TRBV9 and TRBJ1-4, with TRBD1 matching over 11 bases. Per the germline V gene, CDR1 is SGDLS and CDR2 is YYNGEE. The CDR3 contains 16 residues. V gave up 4 bases and J gave up 4 bases; unmatched junction bases: 6. The CDR3 reads CASSTGQGAVNEKLFF. The CDR3 DNA follows: TGTGCCAGCAGCACCGGACAGGGGGCTGTTAATGAAAAACTGTTTTTT.

The chain employs TRBV5-1 and TRBJ2-3; D is possibly TRBD1 (6 bases). Germline V gene sequence: CDR1 SGHRS, CDR2 YFSETQ. This CDR3 spans 14 amino acids. The germline V and J ends were trimmed by 4 bases and 7 bases, with 16 bases remaining between them. As DNA, the CDR3 is TGCGCCAGCAGCGTTGGGCCTACAGGGAATACGCAGTATTTT. Translated, it gives CASSVGPTGNTQYF.

A remark on this clone: No DNA is shown, since the ends of the CDR3 on it are uncertain; the CDR3 is the one TCRdb lists. V and J are TRBV2 and TRBJ2-1; TRBD2 is the table's D call, not checked against the DNA. In germline, CDR1 is SNHLY, CDR2 FYNNEI. The CDR3 is 19 residues long, counting both termini. CDR3 sequence reads: CASSDSASGFQVSYNEQFF.